This T cell receptor beta chain derives from a study of blood T cell repertoires in COVID-19 (dated by TCRdb to the early 2020s). A note on the overall study: Samples from collaborators originated in the United States, Italy and Spain and spanned both the acute and convalescent phases of COVID-19. The prospective study material was composed of cDNA or gDNA derived from T cells, B-cell-depleted T cells, or PBMCs. Subjects who had been exposed to COVID-19, were actively infected with it, or had recovered from it provided the deeply sampled blood TCRbeta repertoires that made up the dataset. The repertoires were made available in a free public database intended to serve as a resource for research on the immune response to SARS-CoV-2. Samples were obtained from the ongoing ImmuneRACE study (first 160 participants) and from some 1,300 subjects provided by 6 global collaborators. A de-identified subject ID, COVID-19 status, age in years and sex were almost always included in the sample metadata. Where available, HLA class I and class II types were obtained from metadata supplied by the sample provider rather than from assay-based typing. What the research found in general, with its limitations: The amount of clinical and demographic metadata varied by source and participant and was provided uncurated.

The count of this clone is one. Its antigen has not been determined. No clone much larger than this one lies a single base away; base qualities are absent. Each collaborating institution followed its own protocols to collect whole blood in K2EDTA tubes. Collaborator samples were shipped for TCRbeta analysis as frozen whole blood, isolated PBMCs, or DNA extracted from either sample type. TCRbeta CDR3 regions were amplified from genomic DNA using the immunoSEQ Assay, a bias-controlled multiplex PCR. Concerning the study's data processing: Nucleated cell counts per sample were estimated from amplification of reference gene primers within the assay. Sequence reads were collapsed and filtered to measure the absolute abundance of every unique TCRbeta CDR3 rearrangement. For each sample, productive Simpson clonality was calculated by taking the square root of Simpson's diversity index across productive rearrangements. The clones in this table, taken by TCRdb from immuneACCESS, are in-frame only. Not every clone is retained; where verified, under half of the shortfall comes from an unresolved V gene, and the cause of the rest is unknown. The DNA was the basis for D and trimming; V, J and clone size are from that table. This sample holds fewer than 250,000 clones; around four fifths were observed only once. The ten largest make up 5.5% to 8% of the sample.

From cysteine to phenylalanine, the CDR3 is 13 amino acids long. This entry keeps only the CDR3 DNA: 39 bases, framed from base 1. Looking up the germline V gene yields CDR1 SGHDT and CDR2 YYEEEE. V is pared back by 0 bases and J by 6 bases, with 8 bases lying between the germline termini. Specimen: peripheral blood. The chain is assembled from TRBV5-6 and TRBJ2-3, with TRBD2 as a weak D call on 6 bases. The clonotype was recovered from a woman aged 55-70 years with active or convalescent COVID-19. CDR3 region: CASSLGGADTQYF. The DNA sequence is TGTGCCAGCAGCTTGGGCGGGGCCGATACGCAGTATTTT.